Below, 28 T cell receptor beta chains from the same sample are listed, as sequenced in a study of shared clonotypes between healthy human individuals. TCRdb's copy holds only in-frame clones and misses some; the assay was immunoSEQ multiplex PCR. The table lists some 1,600,000 clones, nearly 99% of them singletons, with about 0.42% in the top ten. The sequenced sample was naive CD4+ T cells sorted from blood. Indicated subset: CD45RA+ positively selected. The receptors come from a man aged 30-40 years in good health.

The rearrangement links TRBV28 to TRBJ2-7; 9 nucleotides agree with TRBD1. Germline V gives CDR1 MDHEN, CDR2 SYDVKM. This CDR3 spans 17 amino acids. Losses at the gene ends were 6 bases for V and 5 bases for J; bases not matched to a gene: 17. The CDR3 DNA follows: TGTGCCAGCAGAAGTTCGGGGGGACAGGGAAGCGGCAACGAGCAGTACTTC. It codes for CASRSSGGQGSGNEQYF.

The chain has TRBV5-1 and TRBJ2-1; D gene ambiguous. Trimming shortened V by 1 base and J by 4 bases, and 9 bases separated the two germline ends. This CDR3 is 14 amino acids long. Germline CDR1 reads SGHRS; CDR2 reads YFSETQ. CDR3 DNA: TGCGCCAGCAGCTTGTCCCGATCATACAATGAGCAGTTCTTC. This sequence encodes CASSLSRSYNEQFF. Combining the CDR3 with reference TRBV5-1 and TRBJ2-1 gives the whole variable domain KAGVTQTPRYLIKTRGQQVTLSCSPISGHRSVSWYQQTPGQGLQFLFEYFSETQRNKGNFPGRFSGRQFSNSRSEMNVSTLELGDSALYLCASSLSRSYNEQFFGPGTRLTVL.

The chain joins TRBV7-9 to TRBJ2-7; 7 positions agree with TRBD2. V dropped 5 bases and J dropped 6; count of bases not matched to a gene: 10. The CDR3 sequence is 14 residues long. Germline V gene data show CDR1 as SEHNR and CDR2 as FQNEAQ (reference sequence). For the CDR3, the DNA is TGTGCCAGCAGCGGACTAGTGAGAGGTTTCGAGCAGTACTTC. Amino acid sequence: CASSGLVRGFEQYF.

This chain links TRBV28 with TRBJ1-5; the D gene is possibly TRBD1 (5 bases). Germline lookup yields CDR1 MDHEN and CDR2 SYDVKM. With 5 bases removed from V and 3 bases from J, the gap between germline ends came to 14 bases. The length of the CDR3 is 15 residues. The CDR3 protein is CASSPQTAINQPQHF. CDR3 DNA sequence: TGTGCCAGCAGTCCACAGACAGCGATCAATCAGCCCCAGCATTTT.

The rearrangement links TRBV6-4 to TRBJ2-1, with 10 bases identical to TRBD2. Trimming cost V 4 bases and J 13 bases; bases outside gene matches: 7. Germline values: CDR1 MRHNA, CDR2 SNTAGT. CDR3 size: 13 residues. CDR3 DNA: TGTGCCAGCAGTGCGGGACTAGCGCTCGTTCAGTTCTTC. It encodes CASSAGLALVQFF.

This chain joins TRBV5-6 and TRBJ1-5; TRBD1 matches 10 bases. V gave up 4 bases and J gave up 4 bases; unmatched junction bases: 5. CDR1 is SGHDT, CDR2 YYEEEE, per germline. CDR3 length: 15 residues. The CDR3 here is CASSETGGLNQPQHF. The CDR3 coding sequence is TGTGCCAGCAGCGAGACAGGGGGCCTAAATCAGCCCCAGCATTTT.

The genes are TRBV6-1 and TRBJ2-1; 9 bases fit TRBD1. The CDR3 has 14 residues. The germline V gene has CDR1 MNHNS and CDR2 SASEGT. The J segment lost 8 bases and the V segment lost 10 bases, leaving 12 bases of the junction unmatched. In DNA, the CDR3 is TGTGCCACGCCTCCGGGACAGGGTTTGTATGAGCAGTTCTTC. It translates to CATPPGQGLYEQFF.

Worth noting for this clone: Different DNA sequences within this sample yield the same CDR3. This rearrangement joins TRBV19 to TRBJ2-7, with 7 bases matching TRBD2. The CDR3 has 12 amino acids. Germline V gene data show CDR1 as LNHDA and CDR2 as SQIVND (reference sequence). The junction had 2 bases not matched to a gene; V was cut back by 6 bases and J by 3 bases. This chain's CDR3 is CASSQRGYEQYF. CDR3 DNA sequence: TGTGCCAGTAGCCAGCGGGGCTACGAGCAGTACTTC. The full variable domain, in which reference TRBV19 and TRBJ2-7 provide the parts outside the CDR3, is DGGITQSPKYLFRKEGQNVTLSCEQNLNHDAMYWYRQDPGQGLRLIYYSQIVNDFQKGDIAEGYSVSREKKESFPLTVTSAQKNPTAFYLCASSQRGYEQYFGPGTRLTVT.

V gene TRBV19 combines with J gene TRBJ1-5; TRBD1 might be the D (5 bases). Germline loops: CDR1 LNHDA, CDR2 SQIVND (reference sequence). Trimming took off 7 bases at V and 0 bases at J, with 16 bases between the two ends. This CDR3 region has 16 residues. CDR3 amino acids: CASTPQELNSNQPQHF. The CDR3 bases are TGTGCCAGTACCCCACAGGAATTGAATAGCAATCAGCCCCAGCATTTT. Full variable domain (missing parts from reference TRBV19 and TRBJ1-5): DGGITQSPKYLFRKEGQNVTLSCEQNLNHDAMYWYRQDPGQGLRLIYYSQIVNDFQKGDIAEGYSVSREKKESFPLTVTSAQKNPTAFYLCASTPQELNSNQPQHFGDGTRLSIL.

This rearrangement joins TRBV28 to TRBJ2-5; D gene uncertain. The CDR3 runs to 13 residues. Trimming removed 3 bases from V and 5 bases from J, with 10 bases in between. Germline values: CDR1 MDHEN, CDR2 SYDVKM. The CDR3: CASSFTGVETQYF. In DNA, the CDR3 is TGTGCCAGCAGTTTTACTGGCGTGGAGACCCAGTACTTC.

The rearrangement uses TRBV28 and TRBJ2-2; 10 bases are a match to TRBD2. Germline values: CDR1 MDHEN, CDR2 SYDVKM. The CDR3 consists of 14 residues. With 6 bases clipped from V and 5 bases from J, the junction kept 3 bases outside the gene matches. The CDR3 DNA follows: TGTGCCAGCAGAGCTAGCGGGAGAACCGGGGAGCTGTTTTTT. It is translated as CASRASGRTGELFF.

The chain joins TRBV18 to TRBJ2-3, with 10 bases aligning to TRBD2. The CDR3 spans 15 residues. Germline V gene sequence: CDR1 KGHSH, CDR2 LQKENI. V lost 3 bases and J lost 6; bases outside the gene matches: 6. The DNA for the CDR3 is TGTGCCAGCTCACCGTCTAGCGGGAGCAGCGATACGCAGTATTTT. The encoded protein is CASSPSSGSSDTQYF.

The rearrangement uses TRBV11-2 and TRBJ2-3, with TRBD2 identical over 12 bases. Germline CDR1 is SGHAT and CDR2 is FQNNGV. This CDR3 has 15 residues. V shed 5 bases, J shed 4 bases, and the junction held 4 bases outside the gene matches. This CDR3 is CASSKLAGGADTQYF. Here the CDR3 DNA reads TGTGCCAGCAGCAAACTAGCGGGAGGAGCAGATACGCAGTATTTT.

CDR3 loop: CASSEGGQGQPQHF. CDR3 DNA: TGTGCCAGCAGTGAGGGGGGGCAGGGTCAGCCCCAGCATTTT. This chain joins TRBV25-1 and TRBJ1-5, with D possibly TRBD1 on 6 matching bases. The V gene lost 3 bases and the J gene lost 6 bases, with 12 bases spanning the gap. The germline V gene encodes CDR1 MGHDK and CDR2 SYGVNS. This CDR3 spans 14 amino acids.

The V call is TRBV7-6, the J call TRBJ1-5; D might be TRBD1 (6 bases). V gave up 1 base and J gave up 0 bases, with 13 bases separating them. The CDR3 has 17 residues. Germline V gene lookup returns CDR1 SGHVS and CDR2 FNYEAQ. The chain's CDR3 is CASSLGFRGPSNQPQHF. CDR3 sequence (DNA): TGTGCCAGCAGCTTAGGGTTCAGGGGTCCTAGCAATCAGCCCCAGCATTTT.

Points on this clone: At one boundary the junction diverges from the germline segment, which might be a read error. This chain connects TRBV7-8 to TRBJ2-1; TRBD2 matches 10 bases. The germline V gene encodes CDR1 SGHVS and CDR2 FQNEAQ. There are 15 residues in the CDR3. CDR3 coding DNA: TGTGCCAGCGGCTTAGGCCTAGCGGGAGTTCTTGAGCAGTTCTTC. It encodes CASGLGLAGVLEQFF.

The chain combines TRBV6-1 with TRBJ2-7; TRBD2 is a possible D gene (5 bases). V lost 6 bases and J lost 4, with 13 bases in between. The CDR3 spans 13 residues. CDR1 and CDR2 from the germline V gene are MNHNS and SASEGT. The CDR3 region is CASSQARVYEQYF. The CDR3 bases are TGTGCCAGCAGCCAAGCGAGGGTGTACGAGCAGTACTTC.

This chain uses TRBV4-3 with TRBJ1-1; TRBD1 might be the D (6 bases). CDR3 length: 14 residues. V dropped 2 bases and J dropped 2 bases, with 9 bases sitting between them. Germline V gene lookup returns CDR1 LGHNA and CDR2 YSLEER. The CDR3, as DNA: TGCGCCAGCAGCCAACCGGACAGTAACACTGAAGCTTTCTTT. Translating gives CASSQPDSNTEAFF.

The chain employs TRBV7-9 and TRBJ2-7; a weak D match, TRBD1 (6 bases). Germline values: CDR1 SEHNR, CDR2 FQNEAQ (reference sequence). The CDR3 has 13 residues. The V gene lost 5 bases and the J gene lost 5 bases, with 13 bases spanning the gap. The CDR3, as DNA: TGTGCCAGCAGCGCACAGGGATACCACGAGCAGTACTTC. Protein: CASSAQGYHEQYF.

This rearrangement joins TRBV4-1 to TRBJ1-2; D gene ambiguous. The CDR3 loop spans 15 amino acids. Deletions cut 0 bases from V and 2 bases from J, with 10 bases between. Germline CDR1 MGHRA, CDR2 YSYEKL. This CDR3 reads CASSQDPGINYGYTF. DNA for the CDR3: TGCGCCAGCAGCCAAGATCCAGGAATAAACTATGGCTACACCTTC.

This chain uses TRBV11-2 with TRBJ2-3, with D unresolved. The CDR3 has 15 residues. Germline V gene sequence: CDR1 SGHAT, CDR2 FQNNGV. The V and J ends lost 5 bases and 2 bases respectively, with 14 bases between them. The CDR3 reads CASSLLLELTDTQYF. As DNA, the CDR3 is TGTGCCAGCAGCCTTCTGTTGGAACTCACAGATACGCAGTATTTT.

CDR3 nucleotides: TGTGCCAGCAGCTCGGGACGTCCCACAGATACGCAGTATTTT. Encoded protein: CASSSGRPTDTQYF. This sequence joins TRBV11-3 and TRBJ2-3; D may be TRBD1 or TRBD2 (5 bases each). The CDR3 consists of 14 residues. Germline V lookup: CDR1 SGHNT, CDR2 YENEEA. Trimming removed 4 bases from V and 2 bases from J, with 10 bases in between.

This chain uses TRBV4-2 with TRBJ2-3, with 11 bases identical to TRBD2. V shed 0 bases, J shed 5 bases, and the junction held 7 bases outside the gene matches. The CDR3 spans 17 residues. Germline CDR1 reads LGHNA; CDR2 reads YNFKEQ. This CDR3 reads CASSQDRLAGNVDTQYF. DNA of the CDR3: TGTGCCAGCAGCCAAGACCGACTAGCGGGAAATGTAGATACGCAGTATTTT.

The genes are TRBV7-2 and TRBJ2-5; TRBD2 matches at 13 bases. The CDR3 spans 16 residues. Germline loops: CDR1 SGHTA, CDR2 FQGNSA. V lost 1 base and J lost 5; bases outside the gene matches: 4. For the CDR3, the DNA is TGTGCCAGCAGCTTAGAACTAGCGGGAGGGAAGGAGACCCAGTACTTC. Translation: CASSLELAGGKETQYF.

The chain joins TRBV21-1 to TRBJ2-1; TRBD2, the table's D call, lacks a check against the DNA. TRBV21-1 is shown as a pseudogene. CDR3 length: 17 residues. The DNA of the CDR3 is TGTGCCAGCACCGGTAGCGGGAGGTACTCCGACTACAATGAGCAGTTCTTC. Translated: CASTGSGRYSDYNEQFF.

The chain uses TRBV5-4 and TRBJ2-1, with D unresolved. CDR1 and CDR2 from the germline V gene are SGHNT and YYREEE (reference sequence). V lost 2 bases, J lost 3 bases, and 18 bases lay in between. This CDR3 has 17 residues. The DNA for the CDR3 is TGTGCCAGCAGCTTTGGACCTGGCAAGTATTTCTACAATGAGCAGTTCTTC. Protein: CASSFGPGKYFYNEQFF.

This rearrangement joins TRBV6-5 to TRBJ2-1, with 11 bases identical to TRBD2. CDR3 length: 16 amino acids. Trimming cost V 2 bases and J 5 bases; bases outside gene matches: 5. Germline CDR1 is MNHEY and CDR2 is SVGAGI. The CDR3 loop is CASSYVTSGKDNEQFF. In DNA form, the CDR3 reads TGTGCCAGCAGTTACGTGACTAGCGGGAAAGACAATGAGCAGTTCTTC.

CDR3 sequence reads: CATSRLAEWEAFF. CDR3 in DNA: TGTGCCACCAGCAGACTTGCTGAATGGGAAGCTTTCTTT. The V call is TRBV15, the J call TRBJ1-1; D unresolved. Germline values: CDR1 LNHNV, CDR2 YYDKDF (reference sequence). Trimming shortened V by 2 bases and J by 8 bases, and 12 bases separated the two germline ends. The CDR3 runs to 13 residues.